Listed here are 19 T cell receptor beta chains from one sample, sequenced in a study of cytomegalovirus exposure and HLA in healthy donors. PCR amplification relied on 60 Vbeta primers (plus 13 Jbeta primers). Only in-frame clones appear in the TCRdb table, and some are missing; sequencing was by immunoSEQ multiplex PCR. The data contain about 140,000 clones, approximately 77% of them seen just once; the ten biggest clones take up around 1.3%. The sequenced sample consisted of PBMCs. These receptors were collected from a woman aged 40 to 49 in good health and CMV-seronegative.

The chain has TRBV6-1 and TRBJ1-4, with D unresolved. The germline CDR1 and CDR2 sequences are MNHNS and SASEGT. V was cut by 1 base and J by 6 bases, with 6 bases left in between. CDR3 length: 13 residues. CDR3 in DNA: TGTGCCAGCAGTGAAGTGGCGGATGAAAAACTGTTTTTT. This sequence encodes CASSEVADEKLFF.

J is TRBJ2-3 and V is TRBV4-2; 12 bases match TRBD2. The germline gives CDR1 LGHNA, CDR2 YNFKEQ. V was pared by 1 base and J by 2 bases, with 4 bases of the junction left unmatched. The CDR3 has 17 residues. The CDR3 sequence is CASSQGLAGANTDTQYF. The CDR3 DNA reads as TGTGCCAGCAGCCAAGGACTAGCGGGGGCCAACACAGATACGCAGTATTTT.

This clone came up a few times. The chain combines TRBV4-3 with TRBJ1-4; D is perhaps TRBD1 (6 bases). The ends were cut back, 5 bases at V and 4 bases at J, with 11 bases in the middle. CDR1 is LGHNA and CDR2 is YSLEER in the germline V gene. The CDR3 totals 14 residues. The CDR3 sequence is CASSYQQGNEKLFF. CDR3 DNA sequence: TGCGCCAGCAGCTACCAACAGGGTAATGAAAAACTGTTTTTT.

The CDR3 DNA follows: TGTGCCAGTAGTATCTATGGTCTGAACACTGAAGCTTTCTTT. Translated, it gives CASSIYGLNTEAFF. J is TRBJ1-1 and V is TRBV19; no clear D gene. Trimming left V 3 bases short and J 0 bases short, with 8 bases between. The V gene's germline CDR1 is LNHDA and CDR2 SQIVND (reference sequence). CDR3 length: 14 amino acids.

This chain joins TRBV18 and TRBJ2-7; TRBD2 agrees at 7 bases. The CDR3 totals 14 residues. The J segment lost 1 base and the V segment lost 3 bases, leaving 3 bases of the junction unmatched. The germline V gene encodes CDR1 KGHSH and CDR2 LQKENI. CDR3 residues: CASSPGGTSYEQYF. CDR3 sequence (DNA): TGTGCCAGCTCACCGGGGGGGACGTCCTACGAGCAGTACTTC.

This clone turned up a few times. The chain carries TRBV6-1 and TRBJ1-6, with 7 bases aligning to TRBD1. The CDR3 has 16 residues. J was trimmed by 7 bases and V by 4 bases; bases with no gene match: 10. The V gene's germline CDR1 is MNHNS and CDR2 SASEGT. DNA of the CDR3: TGTGCCAGCAGTGGGACAGGCCCTCCCGGGAATTCACCCCTCCACTTT. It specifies CASSGTGPPGNSPLHF.

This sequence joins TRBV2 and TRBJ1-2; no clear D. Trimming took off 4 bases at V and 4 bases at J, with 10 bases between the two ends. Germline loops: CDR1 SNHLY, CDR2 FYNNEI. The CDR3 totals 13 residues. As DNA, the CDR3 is TGTGCCAGCAGTGGTGAGGGCCTCTATGGCTACACCTTC. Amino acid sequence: CASSGEGLYGYTF.

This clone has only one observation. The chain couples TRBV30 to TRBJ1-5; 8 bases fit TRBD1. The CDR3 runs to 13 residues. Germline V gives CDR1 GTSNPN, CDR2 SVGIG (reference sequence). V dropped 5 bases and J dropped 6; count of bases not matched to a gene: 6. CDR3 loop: CAWDAQGAQPQHF. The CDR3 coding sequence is TGTGCCTGGGATGCTCAGGGGGCTCAGCCCCAGCATTTT.

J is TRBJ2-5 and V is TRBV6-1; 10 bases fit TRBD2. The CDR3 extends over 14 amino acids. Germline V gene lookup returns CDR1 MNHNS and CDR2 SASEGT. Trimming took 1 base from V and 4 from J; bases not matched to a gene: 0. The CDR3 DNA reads TGTGCCAGCAGTGAAGGGACTAGCGGAGAGACCCAGTACTTC. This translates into CASSEGTSGETQYF.

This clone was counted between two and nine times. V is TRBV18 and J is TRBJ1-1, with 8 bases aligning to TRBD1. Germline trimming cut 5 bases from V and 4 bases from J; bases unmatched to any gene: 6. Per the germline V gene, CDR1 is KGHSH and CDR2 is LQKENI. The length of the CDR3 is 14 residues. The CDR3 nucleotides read TGTGCCAGCTCAACGGACAGGGTCGGCACTGAAGCTTTCTTT. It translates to CASSTDRVGTEAFF.

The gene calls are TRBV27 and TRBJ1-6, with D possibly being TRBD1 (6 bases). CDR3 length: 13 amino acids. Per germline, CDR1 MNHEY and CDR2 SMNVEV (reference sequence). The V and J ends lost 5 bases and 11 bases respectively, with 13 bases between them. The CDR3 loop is CASSINRDTPLHF. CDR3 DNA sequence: TGTGCCAGCAGTATAAACCGGGACACACCCCTCCACTTT.

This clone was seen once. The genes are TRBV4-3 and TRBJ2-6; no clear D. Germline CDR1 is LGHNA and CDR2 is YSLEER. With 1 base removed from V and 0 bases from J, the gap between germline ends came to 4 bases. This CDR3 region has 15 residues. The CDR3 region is CASSQAVSGANVLTF. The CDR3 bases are TGCGCCAGCAGCCAAGCAGTCTCTGGGGCCAACGTCCTGACTTTC.

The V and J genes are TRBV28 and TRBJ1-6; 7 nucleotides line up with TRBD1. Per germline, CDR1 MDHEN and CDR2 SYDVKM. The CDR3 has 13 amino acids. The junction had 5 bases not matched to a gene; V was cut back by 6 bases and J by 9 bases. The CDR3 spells CASSRQGGSPLHF. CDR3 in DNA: TGTGCCAGCAGCCGACAGGGAGGTTCACCCCTCCACTTT.

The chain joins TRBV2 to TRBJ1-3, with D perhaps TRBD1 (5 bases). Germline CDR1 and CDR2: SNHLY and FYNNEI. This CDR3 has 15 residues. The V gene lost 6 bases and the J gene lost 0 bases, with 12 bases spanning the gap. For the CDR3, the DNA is TGTGCCAGCAGCGCCACAGGCGGCTCTGGAAACACCATATATTTT. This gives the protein CASSATGGSGNTIYF.

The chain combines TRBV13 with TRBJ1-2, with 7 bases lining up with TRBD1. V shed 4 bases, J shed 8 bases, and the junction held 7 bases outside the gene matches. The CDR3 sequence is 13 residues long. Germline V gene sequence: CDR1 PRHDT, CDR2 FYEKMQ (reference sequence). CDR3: CASSYRGRYGYTF. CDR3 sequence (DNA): TGTGCCAGCAGCTACAGGGGTAGGTACGGCTACACCTTC.

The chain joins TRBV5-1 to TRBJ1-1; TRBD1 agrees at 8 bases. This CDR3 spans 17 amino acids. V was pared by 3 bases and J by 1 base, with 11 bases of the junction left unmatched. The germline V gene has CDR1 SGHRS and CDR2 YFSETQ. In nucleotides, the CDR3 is TGCGCCAGCAGCTCCAACCTCGCAGGGGGCTCGAACACTGAAGCTTTCTTT. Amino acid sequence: CASSSNLAGGSNTEAFF.

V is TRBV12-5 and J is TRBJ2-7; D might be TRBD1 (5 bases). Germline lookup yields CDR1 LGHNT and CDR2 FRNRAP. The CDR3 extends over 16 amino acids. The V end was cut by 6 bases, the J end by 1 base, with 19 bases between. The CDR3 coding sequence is TGTGCTAGTGGCACTTTCAAGTTTGGGGCGTCCTACGAGCAGTACTTC. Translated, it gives CASGTFKFGASYEQYF.

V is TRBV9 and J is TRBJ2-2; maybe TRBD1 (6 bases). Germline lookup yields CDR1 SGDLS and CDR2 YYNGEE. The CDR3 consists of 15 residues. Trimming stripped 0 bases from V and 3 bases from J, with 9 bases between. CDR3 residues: CASSVAGTHTGELFF. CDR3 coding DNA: TGTGCCAGCAGCGTAGCCGGGACACACACCGGGGAGCTGTTTTTT.

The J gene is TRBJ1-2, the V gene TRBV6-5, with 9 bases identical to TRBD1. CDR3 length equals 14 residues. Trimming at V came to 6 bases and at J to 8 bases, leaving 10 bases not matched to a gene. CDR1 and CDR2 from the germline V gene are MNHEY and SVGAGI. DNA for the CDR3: TGTGCCAGCAGAAATCCGGGACAGGGAAGAGGCTACACCTTC. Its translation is CASRNPGQGRGYTF.